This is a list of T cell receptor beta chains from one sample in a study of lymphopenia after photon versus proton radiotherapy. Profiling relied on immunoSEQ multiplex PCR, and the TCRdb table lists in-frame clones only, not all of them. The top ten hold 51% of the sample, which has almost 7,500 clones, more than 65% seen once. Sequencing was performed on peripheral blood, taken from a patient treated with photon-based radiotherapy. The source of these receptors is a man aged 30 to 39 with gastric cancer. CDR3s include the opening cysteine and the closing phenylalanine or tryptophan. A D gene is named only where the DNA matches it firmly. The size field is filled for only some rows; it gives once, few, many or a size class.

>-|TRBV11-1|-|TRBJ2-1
TGTGCCAGCACCAGAGACCCCTCCATTGAGCAGTTCTTC
CASTRDPSIEQFF
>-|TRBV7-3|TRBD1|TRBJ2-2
TGTGCCAGCAGCCTCACAGGGGGCGCGGACACCGGGGAGCTGTTTTTT
CASSLTGGADTGELFF
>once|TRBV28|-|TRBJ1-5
TGTGCCAGCAGTTTATTTTCAGGAGGATATAGCAATCAGCCCCAGCATTTT
CASSLFSGGYSNQPQHF
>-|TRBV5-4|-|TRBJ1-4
TGTGCCAGCAGCCGGCAGGGTTCGAGTGAAAAACTGTTTTTT
CASSRQGSSEKLFF
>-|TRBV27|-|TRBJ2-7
TGTGCCAGCAGTTTACAGGACATGTCGAAGCAGTACTTC
CASSLQDMSKQYF
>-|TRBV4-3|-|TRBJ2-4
TGCGCCAGCAGCCTCCAATCCCAGGGGGCGGGGGAAAACATTCAGTACTTC
CASSLQSQGAGENIQYF
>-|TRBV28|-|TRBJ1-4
TGTGCCAGCAGTTTTTTTGGGGGGCAGGAAAAACTGTTTTTT
CASSFFGGQEKLFF
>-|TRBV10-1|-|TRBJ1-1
TGCGCCAGCAGTGAGTCGGTTGAGAACACTGAAGCTTTCTTT
CASSESVENTEAFF
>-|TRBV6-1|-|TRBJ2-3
TGTGCCAGCCGTAGCGGAGGAAGCACAGATACGCAGTATTTT
CASRSGGSTDTQYF
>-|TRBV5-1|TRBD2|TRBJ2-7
TGCGCCAGCAGCGGGCCGGGAGGGCGGTACTTC
CASSGPGGRYF
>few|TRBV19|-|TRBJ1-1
TGTGCCAGTAGCAGACGTAGGACTGAAGCTTTCTTT
CASSRRRTEAFF
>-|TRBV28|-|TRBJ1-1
TGTGCCAGCTTCGGAGGCAGTGAAGCTTTCTTT
CASFGGSEAFF
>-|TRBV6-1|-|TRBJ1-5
TGTGCCAGCAGTGTGAAGGGTATCGGAGTCCGCCAGCATTTT
CASSVKGIGVRQHF
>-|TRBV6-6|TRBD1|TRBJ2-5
TGTGCCAGCGGACAGACAGGGGGCGCCGGGGAGACCCAGTACTTC
CASGQTGGAGETQYF
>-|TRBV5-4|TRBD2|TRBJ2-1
TGTGCCAGCAGCTATAATACGGGAGGGGTCAATGAGCAGTTCTTC
CASSYNTGGVNEQFF
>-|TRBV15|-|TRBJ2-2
TGTGCCACCAGCAGAGATCTGGCAGGGGAAGGGGAGCTGTTTTTT
CATSRDLAGEGELFF
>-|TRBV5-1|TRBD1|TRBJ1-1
TGCGCCAGCAGCCAAAACGTACAGGGGCGCACTGAAGCTTTCTTT
CASSQNVQGRTEAFF
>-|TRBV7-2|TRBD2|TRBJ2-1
TGTGCCAGCAGCTTGGCGGGGGGGCAGAATGAGCAGTTCTTC
CASSLAGGQNEQFF